This T cell receptor beta chain is drawn from a study of beta chain features in type 1 diabetes (dated by TCRdb to 2016 to 2018). Notes on the research overall: Mean age, gender distribution, total cell number and subset yield were not different between patients and healthy donors. Across all samples, 107,917,701 sorted cells were examined, and cell number per subset correlated strongly with RNA yield. In the study, TCRB repertoires of sorted circulating CD4+ T cell subsets from recently diagnosed type 1 diabetes patients were compared with those of matched healthy donors. Whereas all 30 or so donors provided naive and central memory subsets, regulatory and stem cell-like memory subsets were isolated from just 8 patients and roughly 8 healthy donors.

The entire isolated RNA was reverse transcribed using the High Capacity cDNA Reverse Transcription Kit, and thus expressed TCRB transcripts were sequenced. Deep immunoSEQ sequencing was performed on naive, central memory and regulatory T cell samples, with an average of around 3.4 million total reads per sample. Sorted cells were lysed in RLT buffer and RNA was extracted with DNase-treated RNeasy Micro or Mini kits, depending on cell number. To prevent cross-contamination, every cell subset was processed on its own, while patient and healthy donor samples were processed together. Using the immunoSEQ multiplex PCR, TCRB sequences were amplified from cDNA into 87-bp fragments spanning the CDR3 region. Amplicons were sequenced on the Illumina HiSeq platform. The published analysis was carried out like this. PCR bias was computationally corrected using synthetic template baselines, reads within Hamming distance 2 were collapsed, and singletons that could not be merged were discarded. By aligning reads against IMGT, V, D and J genes, CDR3 length, and insertions or deletions at six rearrangement sites were assigned. Within each subset, clonotype counts were normalized to the number of sorted cells before true diversity and Gini coefficients were calculated with the tcR R package. Repertoire sharing was quantified using the overlap coefficient calculated on TCRB nucleotide sequences. Out-of-frame TCRB sequences from naive cells were analyzed to stand in for the pre-selection repertoire. Entries here come from immuneACCESS through TCRdb and include only in-frame sequences with V and J called. Some clones fail to appear in such tables; in the studies checked, an unresolved V gene covers under half of the shortfall, and the cause of the remainder is unknown. That table is the source of V, J and clone size, and D and trimming were worked out from the DNA. This sample gives around 250,000 clones in total; 20% of them show up just once. Together, the top ten hold more than 0.025% of the sample.

The paper as a whole reports these results and caveats: Because cDNA rather than genomic DNA was sequenced, highly expressing activated cells could have been over-represented, although no difference in activation and CD3 levels was found between groups. Because the HLA sub-analyses included only small numbers of individuals, any influence of HLA type on TCRB rearrangement was left unresolved. At VDJ recombination sites, patients with type 1 diabetes made fewer insertions and deleted more nucleotides, a pattern implying thymic rearrangement abnormalities. A moderate but significant shortening of TCRB CDR3 length was observed in type 1 diabetes patients in all four CD4+ subsets. PCR may preferentially amplify shorter templates, but because patient and control samples were amplified and corrected together, any resulting skew would affect both groups equally. Naive, central memory and regulatory TCRB repertoires appeared to be more alike among patients than among healthy donors.

Each donor gave one peripheral blood draw, approximately 110 mL on average, collected into heparinised tubes. A BD FACSAria II was used to sort naive, central memory, regulatory and stem cell-like memory CD4+ T cells with a panel that included CD45RO, CCR7, CD25, CD127, CD95 and CD27. A purity above 95% was achieved for all sorted populations. PBMCs were separated immediately by Lymphoprep density gradient centrifugation and were stained directly, without being cultured. Samples were stained and sorted in pairs, with one healthy donor and one patient per experiment, so that batch effects were minimized. This clone has a handful of counts. The antigen it recognizes is unknown. Base qualities are not provided; no much larger clone lies one nucleotide away. The V end gives up 3 bases and the J end 2 bases, leaving 7 bases in the junction not matched to a gene. The CDR3 spans 17 residues, from the cysteine through the phenylalanine. CDR3 DNA only is kept here, 51 bases in frame from base 1. The germline V gene provides CDR1 SGHRS and CDR2 YFSETQ.

The receptor was isolated from a woman in her 40s with type 1 diabetes. The sample comprised naive CD4+ T cells from blood. What this sample's cell subset or site label stands for: true naive CD4+ T cells. The chain couples TRBV5-1 to TRBJ2-5, and TRBD2 aligns with 13 junction nucleotides. The CDR3 here reads CASSSGLAGAFQETQYF. The nucleotide sequence reads as follows: TGCGCCAGCAGCTCCGGACTAGCGGGAGCGTTTCAAGAGACCCAGTACTTC. Where the CDR3 stops, the reference TRBV5-1 and TRBJ2-5 genes take over; the full variable domain is KAGVTQTPRYLIKTRGQQVTLSCSPISGHRSVSWYQQTPGQGLQFLFEYFSETQRNKGNFPGRFSGRQFSNSRSEMNVSTLELGDSALYLCASSSGLAGAFQETQYFGPGTRLLVL.